The 30 T cell receptor beta chains in this list originate from one sample, sequenced in a study of blood T cell repertoires in COVID-19. The assay was immunoSEQ multiplex PCR, and TCRdb's table has in-frame clones only and misses some. The sample includes over 130,000 clones, around four fifths of them seen just once. The sequenced sample was peripheral blood. The receptors originated from a man in his sixties or seventies with acute or convalescent COVID-19.

The chain joins TRBV11-3 to TRBJ1-1, with 10 positions matching TRBD1. Germline V lookup: CDR1 SGHNT, CDR2 YENEEA. The CDR3 has 19 residues. Germline trimming cut 4 bases from V and 3 bases from J; bases unmatched to any gene: 17. CDR3 residues: CASSSPEDRGGELYTEAFF. CDR3 DNA: TGTGCCAGCAGCTCCCCCGAGGACAGGGGGGGAGAGTTGTACACTGAAGCTTTCTTT.

The V and J genes are TRBV15 and TRBJ1-5; D uncertain. V was shortened by 0 bases and J by 2 bases, with 17 bases between the two germline ends. The CDR3 sequence is 18 residues long. Germline CDR1 reads LNHNV; CDR2 reads YYDKDF (reference sequence). Here the CDR3 DNA reads TGTGCCACCAGCAGAGATCTATCGGGAGTAGGGCGCAATCAGCCCCAGCATTTT. It is translated as CATSRDLSGVGRNQPQHF. The variable domain in full, completed from reference TRBV15 and TRBJ1-5, reads DAMVIQNPRYQVTQFGKPVTLSCSQTLNHNVMYWYQQKSSQAPKLLFHYYDKDFNNEADTPDNFQSRRPNTSFCFLDIRSPGLGDTAMYLCATSRDLSGVGRNQPQHFGDGTRLSIL.

The rearrangement links TRBV28 to TRBJ1-1, with 8 positions matching TRBD1. Germline CDR1 MDHEN, CDR2 SYDVKM. The length of the CDR3 is 15 residues. V dropped 4 bases and J dropped 4; count of bases not matched to a gene: 8. CDR3 nucleotide sequence: TGTGCCAGCAGTTCCGGACAGGGAAGAGGCACTGAAGCTTTCTTT. As protein: CASSSGQGRGTEAFF.

The V and J genes are TRBV7-2 and TRBJ2-2; TRBD2 aligns across 8 bases. V shed 5 bases, J shed 10 bases, and the junction held 12 bases outside the gene matches. This CDR3 has 15 amino acids. Germline-derived CDR1 and CDR2 are SGHTA and FQGNSA. The CDR3: CASSPASGGTLELFF. Here the CDR3 DNA reads TGTGCCAGCAGCCCCGCCAGCGGGGGAACACTGGAGCTGTTTTTT.

The chain joins TRBV7-3 to TRBJ2-1, with 16 bases that match TRBD2. This CDR3 spans 18 amino acids. Trimming cost V 3 bases and J 6 bases; bases outside gene matches: 8. Germline V gives CDR1 SGHTA, CDR2 FQGTGA. The CDR3: CASSLGTSGRASGNEQFF. Here the CDR3 DNA reads TGTGCCAGCAGCTTGGGGACTAGCGGGAGGGCTAGCGGCAATGAGCAGTTCTTC.

Turning to this clone: Sequence at one end of the junction differs from germline and may be a read error. This rearrangement joins TRBV7-7 to TRBJ1-4; 10 nucleotides agree with TRBD1. This CDR3 has 14 amino acids. Germline V lookup: CDR1 SSHAT, CDR2 FNYEAQ (reference sequence). CDR3 DNA: TGTGCTAGCAGCCCCGGGACAGGGGTGGAAAAACTGTTTTTT. This codes for CASSPGTGVEKLFF.

V and J are TRBV6-4 and TRBJ1-2; TRBD1 might be the D (6 bases). Deletions cut 6 bases from V and 5 bases from J, with 22 bases between. The CDR3 runs to 16 residues. From germline, CDR1 is MRHNA and CDR2 SNTAGT. Written as DNA, the CDR3 is TGTGCCAGCAGCCCCCAGGGGCAGCCCTCAATATATGGCTACACCTTC. Protein: CASSPQGQPSIYGYTF.

As regards this clone: Other DNA sequences in this specimen translate into the identical CDR3. V gene TRBV6-4 combines with J gene TRBJ2-2; no reliable D call. The germline V gene encodes CDR1 MRHNA and CDR2 SNTAGT. The CDR3 is 13 residues long. V was pared by 0 bases and J by 4 bases, with 3 bases between. The CDR3 loop is CASSDSRTGELFF. CDR3 DNA: TGTGCCAGCAGTGACTCTCGCACCGGGGAGCTGTTTTTT.

The genes are TRBV28 and TRBJ1-2; 8 nucleotides align to TRBD1. This CDR3 spans 15 amino acids. Germline V lookup: CDR1 MDHEN, CDR2 SYDVKM. The ends lost 3 bases at V and 8 bases at J; junction bases unmatched: 11. The CDR3 DNA sequence: TGTGCCAGCAGTTTGGGGACCGGGGACAGGAGCGGCTACACCTTC. It translates to CASSLGTGDRSGYTF.

The V and J genes are TRBV18 and TRBJ2-6; 7 bases are a match to TRBD1. Per germline, CDR1 KGHSH and CDR2 LQKENI. This CDR3 region has 20 residues. The V gene end was trimmed by 2 bases and the J gene end by 0 bases; junction bases not matched to a gene: 13. The CDR3 loop is CASSPRVPGQPYSGANVLTF. Written as DNA, the CDR3 is TGTGCCAGCTCACCAAGGGTACCGGGACAGCCTTACTCTGGGGCCAACGTCCTGACTTTC.

V is TRBV7-9 and J is TRBJ2-3, with D hard to call. This CDR3 region has 14 residues. Trimming took off 5 bases at V and 0 bases at J, with 9 bases between the two ends. The germline V gene encodes CDR1 SEHNR and CDR2 FQNEAQ (reference sequence). CDR3 sequence: CASSIPVSTDTQYF. CDR3 DNA: TGTGCCAGCAGCATCCCGGTAAGCACAGATACGCAGTATTTT.

The chain is built from TRBV15 and TRBJ1-5; D not resolved. This CDR3 spans 17 amino acids. Germline V CDR1 and CDR2: LNHNV, YYDKDF (reference sequence). Deletions cut 5 bases from V and 4 bases from J, with 21 bases between. The CDR3 region has the DNA TGTGCCACCAGCCCACGAACAACCGGAACAGAGAATCAGCCCCAGCATTTT. It codes for CATSPRTTGTENQPQHF. The variable domain in full, completed from reference TRBV15 and TRBJ1-5, reads DAMVIQNPRYQVTQFGKPVTLSCSQTLNHNVMYWYQQKSSQAPKLLFHYYDKDFNNEADTPDNFQSRRPNTSFCFLDIRSPGLGDTAMYLCATSPRTTGTENQPQHFGDGTRLSIL.

The chain couples TRBV2 to TRBJ1-6, with D tentatively TRBD1 (5 bases). Per the germline V gene, CDR1 is SNHLY and CDR2 is FYNNEI. Trimming stripped 7 bases from V and 7 bases from J, with 11 bases between. The CDR3 is 13 residues long. The CDR3 spells CASTADRNSPLHF. The CDR3, as DNA: TGTGCCAGCACCGCAGACAGAAATTCACCCCTCCACTTT.

The chain recombines TRBV2 with TRBJ2-3; 13 bases line up with TRBD2. This CDR3 contains 15 residues. V was clipped by 8 bases and J by 2 bases; unmatched bases: 4. Germline loops: CDR1 SNHLY, CDR2 FYNNEI. In nucleotides, the CDR3 is TGTGCCAGCGGCGGACTAGCGGGGGTCACAGATACGCAGTATTTT. Translation gives CASGGLAGVTDTQYF.

The chain recombines TRBV7-6 with TRBJ2-4, with 7 bases identical to TRBD1. Germline V CDR1 and CDR2: SGHVS, FNYEAQ. The CDR3 covers 16 residues. Unmatched junction bases numbered 11, after V lost 5 bases and J lost 4 bases. This chain's CDR3 is CASSPRPGTAKNIQYF. The CDR3 DNA is TGTGCCAGCAGCCCCCGGCCCGGGACAGCGAAAAACATTCAGTACTTC.

Worth noting for this clone: Other DNA variants within this sample encode the same CDR3. The V call is TRBV18, the J call TRBJ1-1, with unresolved D. The germline V gene has CDR1 KGHSH and CDR2 LQKENI. The CDR3 is 12 amino acids. Trimming took off 5 bases at V and 2 bases at J, with 6 bases between the two ends. CDR3 sequence reads: CASSSVNTEAFF. Here the CDR3 DNA reads TGTGCCAGCTCATCCGTTAACACTGAAGCTTTCTTT.

The chain combines TRBV6-5 with TRBJ1-1; 8 bases agree with TRBD1. V lost 2 bases, J lost 5 bases, and 7 bases stayed unmatched. Germline loops: CDR1 MNHEY, CDR2 SVGAGI. This CDR3 is 15 amino acids long. The CDR3 coding sequence is TGTGCCAGCAGTTACCGAATGACAGGGGAGACTGAAGCTTTCTTT. Residues: CASSYRMTGETEAFF.

This chain joins TRBV28 and TRBJ2-3; tentatively, D is TRBD1 (5 bases). This CDR3 spans 15 amino acids. V lost 6 bases to trimming and J lost 0 bases, with 13 bases between them. Germline V CDR1 and CDR2: MDHEN, SYDVKM. CDR3 in amino acids: CASSPGFGSTDTQYF. The DNA of the CDR3 is TGTGCCAGCAGCCCAGGGTTCGGAAGCACAGATACGCAGTATTTT.

In its sample, this clone was seen a few times. J is TRBJ2-1 and V is TRBV24-1; perhaps TRBD2 as D (7 bases). This CDR3 has 14 amino acids. Deletions cut 9 bases from V and 6 bases from J, with 17 bases between. The germline CDR1 and CDR2 sequences are KGHDR and SFDVKD. The DNA of the CDR3 is TGTGCCACCGGGGGCGGGAGAGTTGGCAATGAGCAGTTCTTC. Its protein is CATGGGRVGNEQFF.

The chain joins TRBV27 to TRBJ1-6; 9 nucleotides match TRBD1. The CDR3 covers 17 residues. Germline CDR1 is MNHEY and CDR2 is SMNVEV (reference sequence). The V and J ends lost 4 bases and 7 bases, in that order; junction bases with no gene match: 11. The CDR3 is CASSSHQTGGPNSPLHF. The DNA for the CDR3 is TGTGCCAGCAGTTCCCACCAGACAGGGGGTCCAAATTCACCCCTCCACTTT.

In DNA form, the CDR3 reads TGTGCCAGTAGACAGGGGTGGGGGAGCTCCTACAATGAGCAGTTCTTC. Residues: CASRQGWGSSYNEQFF. The chain links TRBV19 to TRBJ2-1; TRBD1 agrees at 7 bases. This CDR3 has 16 residues. The V and J ends lost 6 bases and 0 bases, in that order; junction bases with no gene match: 8. Germline values: CDR1 LNHDA, CDR2 SQIVND (reference sequence).

V gene TRBV28 combines with J gene TRBJ2-2; 12 bases agree with TRBD2. V lost 2 bases to trimming and J lost 3 bases; unmatched junction nucleotides: 4. This CDR3 comprises 17 residues. CDR1 is MDHEN and CDR2 is SYDVKM in the germline V gene. The CDR3 nucleotides read TGTGCCAGCAGTTTACGCCGACTAGCGGGGGACACCGGGGAGCTGTTTTTT. Translated, it gives CASSLRRLAGDTGELFF. Complete variable domain (other parts from reference TRBV28 and TRBJ2-2): DVKVTQSSRYLVKRTGEKVFLECVQDMDHENMFWYRQDPGLGLRLIYFSYDVKMKEKGDIPEGYSVSREKKERFSLILESASTNQTSMYLCASSLRRLAGDTGELFFGEGSRLTVL.

V usage is TRBV7-9 and J usage is TRBJ1-1; 9 bases are a match to TRBD1. V dropped 5 bases and J dropped 10; count of bases not matched to a gene: 14. The germline V gene encodes CDR1 SEHNR and CDR2 FQNEAQ (reference sequence). The CDR3 has 15 amino acids. CDR3 sequence (DNA): TGTGCCAGCAGCCCCCAGGGACTTTCGGGACAGGGAGCTTTCTTT. Residues: CASSPQGLSGQGAFF.

This chain uses TRBV28 with TRBJ1-2; D possibly corresponds to TRBD1 (6 bases). The CDR3 is made up of 14 amino acids. Germline CDR1 MDHEN, CDR2 SYDVKM. V lost 6 bases and J 4 bases, leaving 15 bases between the germline ends. In DNA, the CDR3 is TGTGCCAGCAGCGGGACATCCCTAGCCTATGGCTACACCTTC. Protein sequence: CASSGTSLAYGYTF.

This chain connects TRBV28 to TRBJ2-2; the D gene is possibly TRBD1 (5 bases). This CDR3 has 13 residues. V lost 11 bases to trimming and J lost 2 bases, with 12 bases between them. Per the germline V gene, CDR1 is MDHEN and CDR2 is SYDVKM. CDR3 DNA sequence: TGTGCCGTTAGGGGAAGTAACACCGGGGAGCTGTTTTTT. This translates into CAVRGSNTGELFF.

The rearrangement joins TRBV7-3 to TRBJ2-2, with TRBD2 matching 10 bases. From germline, CDR1 is SGHTA and CDR2 FQGTGA. There are 16 residues in the CDR3. Losses at the gene ends were 4 bases for V and 1 base for J; bases not matched to a gene: 3. The CDR3 nucleotides are TGTGCCAGCAGCTCTATAGCGGGGGGGAACACCGGGGAGCTGTTTTTT. It is translated as CASSSIAGGNTGELFF.

This chain joins TRBV6-6 and TRBJ1-2; D ambiguous. CDR1 is MNHNY and CDR2 is SVGAGI in the germline V gene (reference sequence). The CDR3 covers 13 residues. The V end was cut by 0 bases, the J end by 4 bases, with 6 bases between. The CDR3 loop is CASSYSRSYGYTF. The CDR3 bases are TGTGCCAGCAGTTACTCGAGGAGCTATGGCTACACCTTC.

The chain recombines TRBV18 with TRBJ2-5, with 9 bases matching TRBD2. The germline V gene has CDR1 KGHSH and CDR2 LQKENI. V lost 2 bases and J lost 2; bases outside the gene matches: 3. This CDR3 has 15 amino acids. The CDR3 loop is CASSPSGGRQETQYF. CDR3 bases: TGTGCCAGCTCACCAAGCGGGGGGCGACAAGAGACCCAGTACTTC. Complete variable domain (other parts from reference TRBV18 and TRBJ2-5): NAGVMQNPRHLVRRRGQEARLRCSPMKGHSHVYWYRQLPEEGLKFMVYLQKENIIDESGMPKERFSAEFPKEGPSILRIQQVVRGDSAAYFCASSPSGGRQETQYFGPGTRLLVL.

Worth noting for this clone: One end of the junction is discordant with germline, which a read error may explain. This chain uses TRBV6-5 with TRBJ1-2, with 12 nucleotides matching TRBD1. CDR3 length equals 12 residues. Germline values: CDR1 MNHEY, CDR2 SVGAGI. CDR3 amino acids: CASSYGDRGRIF. CDR3 DNA: TGTGCCAGCAGTTACGGGGACAGGGGGCGAATCTTC.

The chain couples TRBV6-5 to TRBJ1-3, with D possibly matching TRBD1 (6 bases). V was pared by 8 bases and J by 4 bases, with 18 bases between. The germline V gene encodes CDR1 MNHEY and CDR2 SVGAGI. The CDR3 extends over 15 amino acids. Here the CDR3 reads CASARRGGAGNTIYF. CDR3 DNA: TGTGCCAGCGCACGAAGGGGGGGAGCAGGAAACACCATATATTTT.